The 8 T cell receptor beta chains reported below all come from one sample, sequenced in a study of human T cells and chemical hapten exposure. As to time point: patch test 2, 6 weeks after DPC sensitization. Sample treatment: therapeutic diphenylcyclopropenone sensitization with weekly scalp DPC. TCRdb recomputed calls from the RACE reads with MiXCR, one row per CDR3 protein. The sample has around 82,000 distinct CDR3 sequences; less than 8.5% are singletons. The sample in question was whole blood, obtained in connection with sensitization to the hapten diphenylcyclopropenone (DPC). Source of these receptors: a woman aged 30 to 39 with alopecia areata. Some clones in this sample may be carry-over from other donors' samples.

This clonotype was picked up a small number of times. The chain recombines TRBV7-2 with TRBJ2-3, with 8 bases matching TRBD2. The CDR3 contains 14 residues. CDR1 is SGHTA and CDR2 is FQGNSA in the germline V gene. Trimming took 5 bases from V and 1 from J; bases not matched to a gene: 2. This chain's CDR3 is CASSTRGGTDTQYF. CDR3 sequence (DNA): TGTGCCAGCAGCACGCGGGGGGGCACAGATACGCAGTATTTT.

CDR3 region: CASSLNWGTEQFF. CDR3 coding DNA: TGTGCCAGCAGCTTAAATTGGGGGACAGAGCAGTTCTTC. The chain carries TRBV5-5 and TRBJ2-1; perhaps TRBD1 as D (6 bases). V was cut by 2 bases and J by 10 bases, with 13 bases left in between. Looked up from germline, CDR1 is SGHKS and CDR2 is YYEKEE (reference sequence). The CDR3 is 13 residues long.

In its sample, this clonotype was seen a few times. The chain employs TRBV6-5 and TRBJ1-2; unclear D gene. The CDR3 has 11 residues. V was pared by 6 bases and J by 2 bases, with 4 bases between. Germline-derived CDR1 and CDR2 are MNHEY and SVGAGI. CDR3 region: CASRDNYGYTF. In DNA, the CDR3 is TGTGCCAGCAGGGACAACTATGGCTACACCTTC.

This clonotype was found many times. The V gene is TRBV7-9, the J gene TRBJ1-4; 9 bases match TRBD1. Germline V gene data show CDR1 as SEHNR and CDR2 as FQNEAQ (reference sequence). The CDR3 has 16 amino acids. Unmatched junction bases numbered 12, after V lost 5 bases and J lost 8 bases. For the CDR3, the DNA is TGTGCCAGCAGCAAGGCCCTACAGGGGGCGAGGGAAAAACTGTTTTTT. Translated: CASSKALQGAREKLFF. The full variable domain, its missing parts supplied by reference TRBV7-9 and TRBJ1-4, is DTGVSQNPRHKITKRGQNVTFRCDPISEHNRLYWYRQTLGQGPEFLTYFQNEAQLEKSRLLSDRFSAERPKGSFSTLEIQRTEQGDSAMYLCASSKALQGAREKLFFGSGTQLSVL.

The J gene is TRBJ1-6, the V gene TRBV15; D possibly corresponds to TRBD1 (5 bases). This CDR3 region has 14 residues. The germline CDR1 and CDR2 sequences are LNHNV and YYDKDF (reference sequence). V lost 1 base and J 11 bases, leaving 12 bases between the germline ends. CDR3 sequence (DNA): TGTGCCACCAGCAGAGGGGGGGGGGTACCACCCCTCCACTTT. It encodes CATSRGGGVPPLHF.

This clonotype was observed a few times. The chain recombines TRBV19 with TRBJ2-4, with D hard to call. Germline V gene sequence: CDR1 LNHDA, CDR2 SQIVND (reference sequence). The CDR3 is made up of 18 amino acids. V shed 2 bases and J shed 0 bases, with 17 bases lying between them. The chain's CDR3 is CASSISGHSKLAKNIQYF. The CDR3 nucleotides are TGTGCCAGTAGTATAAGTGGGCATAGCAAACTAGCCAAAAACATTCAGTACTTC.

Written as DNA, the CDR3 is TGTGCCAGCAGTGAATCCCGTTACAGCCCCTATGGCTACACCTTC. Translated: CASSESRYSPYGYTF. The V gene is TRBV6-5, the J gene TRBJ1-2, with unresolved D. Germline assignment: CDR1 MNHEY and CDR2 SVGAGI. V gave up 5 bases and J gave up 4 bases, with 17 bases separating them. The CDR3 loop spans 15 amino acids.

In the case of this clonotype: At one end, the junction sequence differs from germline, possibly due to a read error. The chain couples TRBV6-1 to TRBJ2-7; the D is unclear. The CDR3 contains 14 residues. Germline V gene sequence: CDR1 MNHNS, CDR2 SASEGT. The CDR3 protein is CASSVVTRTYGQYF. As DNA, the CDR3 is TGTGCCAGCAGTGTAGTTACACGAACCTACGGGCAGTACTTC.